A selection of T cell receptor beta chains follows, all from one sample in a study of blood T cell repertoires in COVID-19. TCRdb keeps only in-frame clones here, not all; method: immunoSEQ multiplex PCR. Of over 200,000 clones listed, approximately 80% are singletons. Sequenced sample: PBMCs or T cells enriched from blood (not recorded which). Receptors originate from a man in his fifties or sixties who had recovered from COVID-19. Each CDR3 is given with its conserved first and last residue. The D gene is left open where the match is weak. The size of a clone is reported for some rows only, either as once, few or many, or as a class for expanded clones.

j_call | clone_size | v_call | d_call | cdr3_aa | cdr3_nt
TRBJ1-4 | - | TRBV11-3 | - | CASSPGEKLFF | TGTGCCAGCAGCCCGGGGGAAAAACTGTTTTTT
TRBJ2-7 | - | TRBV30 | - | CAWSVGWENEQYF | TGTGCCTGGAGTGTCGGTTGGGAGAACGAGCAGTACTTC
TRBJ2-3 | - | TRBV5-1 | TRBD2 | CASGPRGGSTDTQYF | TGCGCCAGCGGACCCCGCGGGGGATCCACAGATACGCAGTATTTT
TRBJ1-1 | few | TRBV6-2/TRBV6-3 | TRBD1 | CASSYGQGNTEAFF | TGTGCCAGCAGTTACGGACAGGGGAACACTGAAGCTTTCTTT
TRBJ2-7 | - | TRBV7-3 | TRBD1 | CASSLQGAVPYEQYF | TGTGCCAGCAGCTTACAGGGGGCGGTTCCCTACGAGCAGTACTTC
TRBJ1-2 | - | TRBV19 | - | CASSIASGLDYGYTF | TGTGCCAGTAGTATAGCTTCAGGGCTGGACTATGGCTACACCTTC
TRBJ2-3 | - | TRBV7-9 | TRBD2 | CASSLGREGYF | TGTGCCAGCAGCTTGGGCAGGGAGGGGTATTTT
TRBJ1-2 | - | TRBV11-2 | TRBD1 | CASSARTGGNYGYTF | TGTGCCAGCAGCGCGCGGACAGGGGGCAACTATGGCTACACCTTC
TRBJ2-3 | - | TRBV18 | TRBD2 | CASSPPAGGTDTQYF | TGTGCCAGCTCACCACCGGCGGGGGGCACAGATACGCAGTATTTT
TRBJ1-1 | - | TRBV6-1 | - | CASSEMGGNTEAFF | TGTGCCAGCAGTGAAATGGGAGGGAACACTGAAGCTTTCTTT
TRBJ2-7 | - | TRBV5-4 | TRBD1 | CASSRTGLNSYEQYF | TGTGCCAGCAGCCGGACAGGCCTCAACTCCTACGAGCAGTACTTC
TRBJ1-1 | once | TRBV7-9 | TRBD1 | CASSIGQGQAFF | TGTGCCAGCAGCATTGGACAGGGCCAAGCTTTCTTT
TRBJ1-5 | - | TRBV4-3 | - | CASSQQRGGNQPQHF | TGCGCCAGCAGCCAACAGCGGGGGGGAAATCAGCCCCAGCATTTT
TRBJ2-7 | - | TRBV15 | - | CATSRDAGLYEQYF | TGTGCCACCAGCAGAGATGCGGGGCTTTACGAGCAGTACTTC
TRBJ2-3 | - | TRBV18 | - | CASSPSDGIGTQYF | TGTGCCAGCTCACCCTCCGACGGGATTGGGACGCAGTATTTT
TRBJ2-5 | - | TRBV6-4 | TRBD2 | CASSEVAGDQETQYF | TGTGCCAGCAGTGAAGTAGCGGGGGACCAAGAGACCCAGTACTTC
TRBJ1-4 | - | TRBV28 | - | CASSLELYEKLFF | TGTGCCAGCAGTTTAGAACTCTATGAAAAACTGTTTTTT
TRBJ2-6 | - | TRBV7-8 | - | CASSRDGSGANVLTF | TGTGCCAGCAGCCGAGACGGCTCTGGGGCCAACGTCCTGACTTTC
TRBJ1-2 | - | TRBV9 | TRBD1 | CASSVGTGIDYGYTF | TGTGCCAGCAGCGTAGGGACAGGGATCGACTATGGCTACACCTTC
TRBJ2-7 | - | TRBV4-2 | - | CASSQEGLGVSKQYF | TGTGCCAGCAGCCAAGAAGGTCTGGGCGTGAGTAAGCAGTACTTC
TRBJ1-2 | - | TRBV11-2 | - | CASSEAGFGYTF | TGTGCCAGCAGCGAGGCGGGGTTTGGCTACACCTTC
TRBJ2-5 | - | TRBV11-2 | TRBD2 | CASSPRGGPETQYF | TGTGCCAGCAGCCCCCGGGGGGGCCCAGAGACCCAGTACTTC
TRBJ2-1 | - | TRBV19 | TRBD2 | CASSMRRGGNNEQFF | TGTGCCAGTAGTATGAGGCGGGGGGGTAACAATGAGCAGTTCTTC
TRBJ1-2 | - | TRBV20-1 | - | CSASLEQGVGYTF | TGCAGTGCTAGTCTAGAACAGGGAGTTGGCTACACCTTC
TRBJ2-2 | - | TRBV4-2 | - | CASSQVLAESTGKLFF | TGTGCCAGCAGCCAAGTCCTAGCCGAAAGTACCGGGAAGCTGTTTTTT
TRBJ2-7 | - | TRBV18 | - | CASSPSGDSYSYEQYF | TGTGCCAGCTCACCATCGGGGGATTCTTACTCCTACGAGCAGTACTTC
TRBJ1-2 | - | TRBV3-1/TRBV3-2 | TRBD1 | CASSQPGQGSILGYTF | TGTGCCAGCAGCCAGCCGGGACAGGGATCCATCCTGGGCTACACCTTC
TRBJ2-1 | - | TRBV11-2 | - | CASSLGQSSYNEQFF | TGTGCCAGCAGCTTGGGCCAGAGCTCCTACAATGAGCAGTTCTTC
TRBJ1-2 | - | TRBV4-2 | TRBD1 | CASSQVGTGTNYGYTF | TGTGCCAGCAGCCAAGTGGGGACAGGCACCAACTATGGCTACACCTTC
TRBJ1-2 | - | TRBV5-8 | TRBD1 | CASRNRGESGYTF | TGTGCCAGCAGAAACAGGGGGGAGTCTGGCTACACCTTC
TRBJ1-2 | - | TRBV10-2 | - | CASSESEGEYGYTF | TGCGCCAGCAGTGAGTCGGAAGGGGAATATGGCTACACCTTC
TRBJ2-4 | - | TRBV7-9 | TRBD2 | CASSIGLAGVNIQYF | TGTGCCAGCAGCATCGGACTAGCGGGGGTAAACATTCAGTACTTC
TRBJ1-6 | - | TRBV11-3 | - | CASSLNPNSPLHF | TGTGCCAGCAGCTTAAATCCGAATTCACCCCTCCACTTT
TRBJ2-5 | - | TRBV19 | - | CASEKPGHKETQYF | TGTGCCAGTGAAAAACCGGGACACAAAGAGACCCAGTACTTC
TRBJ1-1 | - | TRBV29-1 | TRBD1 | CSVGTGTNTEAFF | TGCAGCGTGGGGACAGGGACGAACACTGAAGCTTTCTTT